What follows is one T cell receptor (beta chain) and its context. Its antigen is currently not known. Per-base qualities were not stored, and no clone one base away is much larger. The patients picked for sequencing were ones in whom flow cytometry had shown an expansion of CD8+CD57+ cells. Every patient had severe acquired aplastic anemia, diagnosed using the International Study of Aplastic Anemia and Agranulocytosis and Camitta criteria. No therapy had been received by the patients at the time of blood sampling. In the study, sorted CD4+ and CD8+ blood T cells from patients with severe aplastic anemia and from healthy subjects underwent deep sequencing of TCR repertoires. Patients were enrolled in the USA under clinicaltrials.gov protocols 00001620, 01623167, 00001397, 00071045, 00081523 and 00961064. Ficoll-Paque density gradient centrifugation was used to isolate peripheral blood mononuclear cells. Before DNA extraction, CD4+ and CD8+ T cells were sorted by FACS or by magnetic beads.

TCR beta VDJ combination and CDR3 sequence profiling used genomic DNA as the template. An Illumina HiSeq 2000 was the platform used for TCR repertoire sequencing. As for the original processing: TRBV/TRBJ rearrangement plots, CDR3 size and DJ length profiles, and Simpson's diversity index were used to evaluate the repertoires. The immunodominant clone was defined as the most abundant DNA sequence in deep sequencing data. CDR3 amino acid sequences were checked for sharing across subjects and were also compared against the VDJdb database and published repertoires. TCRdb redid the processing of the public reads, applying fastp at Q25 and MiXCR, and retained in-frame beta chains. Identical CDR3 protein sequences are pooled into one entry, listed with their most common genes and DNA. The V and J calls and clone size come from TCRdb's table, not from the authors' own analysis. This sample lists about 180,000 distinct CDR3 sequences; about 44% were detected once. 13% of the sample goes to the ten largest clones.

This record comes from a study of CD8+CD57+ T cells in acquired aplastic anemia (dated by TCRdb to the late 2010s). For context, the study as a whole: On average, sorted CD4+ and CD8+ cells yielded around 3.5 ug of extracted DNA, with a range of 0.2 to 27.4 ug. CD8+CD57+ expansion was defined as frequency above the mean frequency observed in healthy subjects. Overall results and qualifications from the work: Approximately 31 CD8+ CDR3 sequences were found in both patients and controls but appeared to be highly expressed in patients and within the immunodominant clones of the patients. Between patients and healthy controls, no significant difference in CD8+ Simpson's diversity was found (P=0.060).

The germline ends are 14 bases apart after V is trimmed by 10 bases and J by 10 bases. The germline V gene encodes CDR1 SEHNR and CDR2 FQNEAQ (reference sequence). Including the terminal cysteine and phenylalanine, the CDR3 comprises 11 residues. Only the CDR3 region is kept as DNA, spanning 33 bases read in frame from base 1. Sequenced input: sorted CD4+, CD8+, or CD8+CD57+ T cells (not recorded which) from PBMCs. The origin of this receptor is a human donor with aplastic anemia. In this chain, TRBV7-9 is recombined with TRBJ2-1; perhaps TRBD1 is the D gene, with 6 bases matching. Here the CDR3 is given as CATRPTGEQFF. The DNA reads TGTGCCACCCGGCCCACAGGGGAGCAGTTCTTC.